This entry lists 18 T cell receptor beta chains sequenced from one sample in a study of blood T cells in healthy people across ages. A second PCR of about 7 to 12 cycles used a sample-barcoded 5' primer and a J-beta primer mix. TCRdb called the 5' RACE reads again in MiXCR, with one record for every CDR3 protein. The sample has about 680,000 distinct CDR3 sequences, approximately 49% seen once; the top ten hold roughly 31%. The sample taken for sequencing was blood. These TCRs come from a woman aged 60-70 years in good health.

V and J are TRBV27 and TRBJ2-3; possibly TRBD1 for D (5 bases). The CDR3 length is 16 residues. V was shortened by 8 bases and J by 0 bases, with 18 bases between the two germline ends. The germline CDR1 and CDR2 sequences are MNHEY and SMNVEV (reference sequence). CDR3 sequence (DNA): TGTGCCAGCTGTTCCAATAGGGGTCTAAGCACAGATACGCAGTATTTT. It yields the protein CASCSNRGLSTDTQYF.

This clonotype was observed a few times. The chain has TRBV29-1 and TRBJ2-5, with 8 bases identical to TRBD2. V was clipped by 6 bases and J by 1 base; unmatched bases: 1. Looked up from germline, CDR1 is SQVTM and CDR2 is ANQGSEA. CDR3 length: 12 residues. CDR3 loop: CSVRGVQETQYF. The CDR3 nucleotides are TGCAGCGTGCGGGGGGTCCAAGAGACCCAGTACTTC.

This clonotype was counted ten times or more. This chain connects TRBV29-1 to TRBJ2-7; maybe TRBD2 (6 bases). The germline V gene encodes CDR1 SQVTM and CDR2 ANQGSEA. V lost 4 bases and J lost 5, with 15 bases in between. The CDR3 totals 13 residues. In DNA form, the CDR3 reads TGCAGCGTTGGGGCGGGACTGCAGGACGAGCAGTACTTC. It encodes CSVGAGLQDEQYF.

CDR3 amino acids: CAIVSTAEAAQYF. The CDR3 DNA reads TGTGCCATCGTTTCTACGGCCGAAGCGGCCCAGTACTTC. V is TRBV6-4 and J is TRBJ2-5, with D possibly matching TRBD2 (5 bases). Between the trimmed V and J ends, which lost 10 bases and 9 bases, there was a span of 21 bases. The CDR3 has 13 amino acids. Per the germline V gene, CDR1 is MRHNA and CDR2 is SNTAGT.

The J gene is TRBJ1-4, the V gene TRBV15, with TRBD1 matching over 7 bases. After removal of 5 bases from V and 5 bases from J, the junction contained 11 bases not matched to a gene. CDR3 length equals 16 residues. The germline CDR1 and CDR2 sequences are LNHNV and YYDKDF (reference sequence). The CDR3 loop reads CATSPGGQGGNEKLFF. CDR3 nucleotide sequence: TGTGCCACCAGCCCGGGAGGGCAGGGGGGGAATGAAAAACTGTTTTTT.

The chain carries TRBV7-2 and TRBJ2-7, with TRBD1 matching 7 bases. The CDR3 sequence is 17 residues long. Unmatched junction bases numbered 11, after V lost 1 base and J lost 2 bases. Germline CDR1 SGHTA, CDR2 FQGNSA. The CDR3 reads CASSLGIGTAIPYEQYF. The DNA for the CDR3 is TGTGCCAGCAGCTTAGGAATCGGGACAGCGATCCCCTACGAGCAGTACTTC.

This chain links TRBV2 with TRBJ2-1, with TRBD1 matching over 11 bases. The CDR3 sequence is 18 residues long. Germline loops: CDR1 SNHLY, CDR2 FYNNEI. Trimming took 1 base from V and 4 from J; bases not matched to a gene: 9. For the CDR3, the DNA is TGTGCCAGCAGTGAAGGGACAGGGGGCGGACTCCCGTACAATGAGCAGTTCTTC. It encodes CASSEGTGGGLPYNEQFF.

The chain recombines TRBV6-2 or TRBV6-3 with TRBJ2-4; TRBD1 aligns across 12 bases. The closer fit of TRBJ2-7 to the DNA end suggests the J call may be wrong. The CDR3 runs 15 residues. CDR1 is MNHEY, CDR2 SVGEGT, per germline. CDR3 amino acids: CASNPWGQGAYEQYF. DNA of the CDR3: TGTGCCAGCAACCCCTGGGGACAGGGGGCTTACGAGCAGTACTTC.

The chain combines TRBV4-3 with TRBJ1-2; D uncertain. V was cut by 0 bases and J by 8 bases, with 16 bases left in between. Per the germline V gene, CDR1 is LGHNA and CDR2 is YSLEER. This CDR3 is built from 15 residues. CDR3 region: CASSQEYRLGDGYTF. In nucleotides, the CDR3 is TGCGCCAGCAGCCAAGAGTATCGGTTGGGTGACGGCTACACCTTC.

The gene calls are TRBV7-2 and TRBJ2-7, with 10 bases matching TRBD2. Germline CDR1 and CDR2: SGHTA and FQGNSA. V dropped 5 bases and J dropped 3; count of bases not matched to a gene: 7. This CDR3 comprises 15 residues. CDR3 coding DNA: TGTGCCAGCAGCCAAGGGACTAGCGACCACTACGAGCAGTACTTC. Translating it yields CASSQGTSDHYEQYF.

V is TRBV7-9 and J is TRBJ2-2; TRBD2 aligns across 11 bases. V lost 5 bases, J lost 2 bases, and 4 bases stayed unmatched. The CDR3 is 16 amino acids. Germline CDR1 and CDR2: SEHNR and FQNEAQ (reference sequence). The CDR3 DNA is TGTGCCAGCAGCAGACTAGCGGGACCCAACACCGGGGAGCTGTTTTTT. It yields the protein CASSRLAGPNTGELFF.

The chain employs TRBV5-1 and TRBJ2-7, with 9 bases fitting TRBD2. The germline V gene encodes CDR1 SGHRS and CDR2 YFSETQ. The CDR3 totals 15 residues. With 0 bases clipped from V and 2 bases from J, the junction kept 3 bases outside the gene matches. CDR3 protein: CASSLDAGGPYEQYF. As DNA, the CDR3 is TGCGCCAGCAGCTTGGATGCGGGAGGGCCCTACGAGCAGTACTTC. The full variable domain, completed using reference TRBV5-1 and TRBJ2-7, is KAGVTQTPRYLIKTRGQQVTLSCSPISGHRSVSWYQQTPGQGLQFLFEYFSETQRNKGNFPGRFSGRQFSNSRSEMNVSTLELGDSALYLCASSLDAGGPYEQYFGPGTRLTVT.

This clonotype was counted a few times. The chain couples TRBV20-1 to TRBJ2-7; D is unresolved. The germline CDR1 and CDR2 sequences are DFQATT and SNEGSKA (reference sequence). The CDR3 runs 12 residues. Trimming left V 3 bases short and J 0 bases short, with 6 bases between. CDR3 sequence (DNA): TGCAGTGCTAGCCTCTTCTCCTACGAGCAGTACTTC. Translating it yields CSASLFSYEQYF.

This chain links TRBV20-1 with TRBJ2-7; 11 bases are a match to TRBD2. Germline V CDR1 and CDR2: DFQATT, SNEGSKA (reference sequence). The CDR3 runs 19 residues. Trimming cost V 2 bases and J 7 bases; bases outside gene matches: 22. This chain's CDR3 is CSARPGTSGSIASYNEQYF. In nucleotides, the CDR3 is TGCAGTGCTAGACCGGGGACTAGCGGAAGTATCGCCTCCTACAATGAGCAGTACTTC.

This clonotype was seen only once. This rearrangement joins TRBV5-1 to TRBJ2-1; no definite D call. The germline V and J ends were trimmed by 4 bases and 9 bases, with 11 bases remaining between them. Germline assignment: CDR1 SGHRS and CDR2 YFSETQ. The CDR3 loop spans 12 amino acids. The CDR3 reads CASSPPSSEQFF. Written as DNA, the CDR3 is TGCGCCAGCAGCCCACCCTCTTCTGAGCAGTTCTTC.

Concerning this clonotype: A much larger clone lies a single base off, so this may be a read error. The rearrangement joins TRBV20-1 to TRBJ2-2, with 11 bases lining up with TRBD2. The germline V gene encodes CDR1 DFQATT and CDR2 SNEGSKA (reference sequence). The CDR3 loop spans 13 amino acids. With 6 bases clipped from V and 4 bases from J, the junction kept 1 base outside the gene matches. DNA of the CDR3: TGCAGTGCCACTAGCGGGAGCACCGGGGAGCTGTTTTTT. Protein product: CSATSGSTGELFF.

The chain recombines TRBV6-5 with TRBJ1-1; a weak D match, TRBD1 (5 bases). The germline gives CDR1 MNHEY, CDR2 SVGAGI. The germline V and J ends were trimmed by 8 bases and 3 bases, with 13 bases remaining between them. The CDR3 contains 13 residues. In DNA form, the CDR3 reads TGTGCCAGCCAGTTTTTGGGGGACACTGAAGCTTTCTTT. Translating it yields CASQFLGDTEAFF.

V is TRBV5-1 and J is TRBJ1-1, with 7 bases fitting TRBD1. The CDR3 consists of 15 residues. Germline CDR1 reads SGHRS; CDR2 reads YFSETQ. The trim removed 2 bases at V and 0 bases at J, leaving 4 bases unmatched. DNA for the CDR3: TGCGCCAGCAGCTTCAGCGGGACAGTGAACACTGAAGCTTTCTTT. It is translated as CASSFSGTVNTEAFF. Together with reference TRBV5-1 and TRBJ1-1, the CDR3 gives the full variable domain: KAGVTQTPRYLIKTRGQQVTLSCSPISGHRSVSWYQQTPGQGLQFLFEYFSETQRNKGNFPGRFSGRQFSNSRSEMNVSTLELGDSALYLCASSFSGTVNTEAFFGQGTRLTVV.